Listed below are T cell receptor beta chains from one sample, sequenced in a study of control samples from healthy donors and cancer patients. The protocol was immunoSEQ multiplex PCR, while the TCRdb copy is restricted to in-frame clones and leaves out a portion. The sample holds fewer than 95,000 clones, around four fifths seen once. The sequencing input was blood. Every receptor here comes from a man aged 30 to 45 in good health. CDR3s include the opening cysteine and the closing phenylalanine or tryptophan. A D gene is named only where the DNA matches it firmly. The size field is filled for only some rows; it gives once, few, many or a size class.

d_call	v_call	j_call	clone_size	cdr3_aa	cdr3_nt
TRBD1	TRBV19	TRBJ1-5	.	CASTDRGVRPQHF	TGTGCCAGCACCGACAGGGGAGTTCGGCCCCAGCATTTT
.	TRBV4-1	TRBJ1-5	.	CASSQESEGGNQPQHF	TGCGCCAGCAGCCAAGAAAGCGAGGGCGGCAATCAGCCCCAGCATTTT
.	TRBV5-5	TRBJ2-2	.	CASKAAVGRADTGELFF	TGTGCCAGCAAGGCCGCTGTGGGGCGTGCCGACACCGGGGAGCTGTTTTTT
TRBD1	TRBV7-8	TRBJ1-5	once	CASSLEGQYNQPQHF	TGTGCCAGCAGCTTAGAGGGACAGTACAATCAGCCCCAGCATTTT
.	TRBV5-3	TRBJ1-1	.	CARSLPVGAEAFF	TGTGCCAGAAGCTTACCGGTTGGGGCTGAAGCTTTCTTT
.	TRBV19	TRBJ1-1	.	CASILPGPHTEAFF	TGTGCCAGTATTTTACCGGGTCCTCACACTGAAGCTTTCTTT
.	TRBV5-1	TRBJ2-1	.	CASSLYNEQFF	TGCGCCAGCAGCCTGTACAATGAGCAGTTCTTC
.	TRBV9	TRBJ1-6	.	CASSATNSPLHF	TGTGCCAGCAGCGCGACTAATTCACCCCTCCACTTT
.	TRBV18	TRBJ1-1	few	CASSPPYQGTEAFF	TGTGCCAGCTCACCCCCCTACCAGGGAACTGAAGCTTTCTTT
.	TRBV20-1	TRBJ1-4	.	CSASRLEKLFF	TGCAGTGCTAGCCGGCTAGAAAAACTGTTTTTT
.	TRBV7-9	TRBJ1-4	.	CASSLAGGDEKLFF	TGTGCCAGCAGCTTAGCCGGGGGGGATGAAAAACTGTTTTTT
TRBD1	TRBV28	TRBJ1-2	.	CASSLSQGAGYTF	TGTGCCAGCAGTTTATCCCAGGGGGCTGGCTACACCTTC
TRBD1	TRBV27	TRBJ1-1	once	CASRVQGAKTEAFF	TGTGCCAGCAGGGTACAGGGGGCGAAAACTGAAGCTTTCTTT
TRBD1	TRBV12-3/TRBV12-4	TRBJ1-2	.	CASSLTGIGGYTF	TGTGCCAGCAGCCTGACAGGGATCGGTGGCTACACCTTC
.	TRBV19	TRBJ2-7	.	CASRGGTTGYEQYF	TGTGCCAGTAGAGGGGGGACAACCGGTTACGAGCAGTACTTC
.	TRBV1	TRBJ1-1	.	CTSSQVAGVVAFF	TGCACCAGCAGCCAAGTGGCAGGGGTAGTCGCTTTCTTT
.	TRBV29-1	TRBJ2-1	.	CSVRAGRYNEQFF	TGCAGCGTTCGGGCAGGTCGTTACAATGAGCAGTTCTTC
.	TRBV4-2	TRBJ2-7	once	CASSQAGKPYEQYF	TGTGCCAGCAGCCAAGCGGGGAAACCCTACGAGCAGTACTTC
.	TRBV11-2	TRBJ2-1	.	CASSSPAGLANNEQFF	TGTGCCAGCAGCTCCCCCGCGGGGTTAGCAAACAATGAGCAGTTCTTC
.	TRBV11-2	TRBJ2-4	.	CASSIMGSVGKNIQYF	TGTGCCAGCAGCATTATGGGGTCCGTGGGCAAAAACATTCAGTACTTC
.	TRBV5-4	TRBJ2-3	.	CASSAPTARSTDTQYF	TGTGCCAGCAGCGCGCCGACAGCCAGGAGCACAGATACGCAGTATTTT
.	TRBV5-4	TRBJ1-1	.	CASSYGGTEAFF	TGTGCCAGCAGCTACGGAGGTACTGAAGCTTTCTTT
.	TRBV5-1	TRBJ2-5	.	CASSSTEETQYF	TGCGCCAGCAGCTCCACCGAAGAGACCCAGTACTTC
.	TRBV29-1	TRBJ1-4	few	CSVEMGGRSEKLFF	TGCAGCGTTGAAATGGGAGGGAGAAGTGAAAAACTGTTTTTT
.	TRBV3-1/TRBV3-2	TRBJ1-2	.	CASSPRDNYFLGYGYTF	TGTGCCAGCAGCCCCCGGGACAACTACTTTTTAGGGTATGGCTACACCTTC
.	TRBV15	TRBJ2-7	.	CATSREVGSAVSSYEQYF	TGTGCCACCAGCAGAGAAGTAGGTTCGGCAGTAAGTTCCTACGAGCAGTACTTC
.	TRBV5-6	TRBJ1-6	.	CASSLALGGSNSPLHF	TGTGCCAGCAGCTTGGCCCTTGGGGGGTCTAATTCACCCCTCCACTTT
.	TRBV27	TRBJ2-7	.	CASSPRAGGKSYEQYF	TGTGCCAGCAGCCCCAGAGCAGGGGGGAAGTCCTACGAGCAGTACTTC
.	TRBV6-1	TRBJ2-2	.	CASSDNRGGELFF	TGTGCCAGCAGTGATAATCGTGGGGGGGAGCTGTTTTTT
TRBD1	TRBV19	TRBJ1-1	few	CASSNVGQKNKNTEAFF	TGTGCCAGTAGTAACGTGGGACAGAAAAATAAGAACACTGAAGCTTTCTTT
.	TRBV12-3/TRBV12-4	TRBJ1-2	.	CASSRNYGYTF	TGTGCCAGCAGCCGAAACTATGGCTACACCTTC
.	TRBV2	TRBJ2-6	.	CASPGRGSGANVLTF	TGTGCCAGTCCAGGGCGGGGCTCTGGGGCCAACGTCCTGACTTTC
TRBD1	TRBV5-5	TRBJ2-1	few	CASSWDSYNEQFF	TGTGCCAGCAGCTGGGACAGCTACAATGAGCAGTTCTTC
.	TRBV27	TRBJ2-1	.	CASSFRTTTYNEQFF	TGTGCCAGCAGTTTTAGGACAACAACTTACAATGAGCAGTTCTTC
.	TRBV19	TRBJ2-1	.	CASSPLAKSGGNEQFF	TGTGCCAGTAGCCCACTGGCGAAGTCTGGGGGCAATGAGCAGTTCTTC
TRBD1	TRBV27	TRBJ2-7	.	CASGRQGPYEQYF	TGTGCCAGCGGTCGACAGGGACCCTACGAGCAGTACTTC
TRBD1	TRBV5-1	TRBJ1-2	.	CASSLGQEHYGYTF	TGCGCCAGCAGCCTGGGACAGGAGCACTATGGCTACACCTTC
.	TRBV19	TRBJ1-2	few	CASSMNPLGAAINPNYGYTF	TGTGCCAGTAGTATGAATCCTCTGGGGGCAGCCATCAACCCAAACTATGGCTACACCTTC
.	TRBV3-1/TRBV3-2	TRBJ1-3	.	CASSQDLPGKFSGNTIYF	TGTGCCAGCAGCCAAGATCTTCCGGGGAAGTTCTCTGGAAACACCATATATTTT
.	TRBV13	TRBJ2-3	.	CASSLYVHPPTDTQYF	TGTGCCAGCAGCTTATACGTCCACCCACCCACAGATACGCAGTATTTT
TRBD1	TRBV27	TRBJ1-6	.	CASTFGQGTNSPLHF	TGTGCCAGCACCTTCGGACAGGGCACAAATTCACCCCTCCACTTT
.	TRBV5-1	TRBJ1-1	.	CASSFEAVDTEAFF	TGCGCCAGCAGCTTCGAGGCGGTGGACACTGAAGCTTTCTTT
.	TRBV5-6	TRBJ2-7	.	CASSTPGGFYEQYF	TGTGCCAGCAGCACACCAGGGGGGTTTTACGAGCAGTACTTC
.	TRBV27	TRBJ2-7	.	CASISGNYEQYF	TGTGCCAGCATTTCCGGAAACTACGAGCAGTACTTC
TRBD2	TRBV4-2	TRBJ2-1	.	CASSQRIAGGNEQFF	TGTGCCAGCAGCCAACGAATAGCGGGGGGGAATGAGCAGTTCTTC
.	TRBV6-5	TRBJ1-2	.	CASRFGGGYYGYTF	TGTGCCAGCAGGTTTGGGGGGGGCTACTATGGCTACACCTTC
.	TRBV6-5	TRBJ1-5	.	CASTRGRENQPQHF	TGTGCCAGCACCCGAGGGCGGGAGAATCAGCCCCAGCATTTT
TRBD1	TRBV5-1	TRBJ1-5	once	CASSLYPQDRAQQPQHF	TGCGCCAGCAGCCTTTATCCACAGGACAGGGCACAACAGCCCCAGCATTTT
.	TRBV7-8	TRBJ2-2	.	CASRGDENTGELFF	TGTGCCAGCAGAGGCGACGAGAACACCGGGGAGCTGTTTTTT
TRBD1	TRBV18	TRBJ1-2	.	CASSPRDSTGYTF	TGTGCCAGCTCACCAAGGGACAGTACTGGCTACACCTTC
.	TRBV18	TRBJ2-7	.	CASSPGPGEQYF	TGTGCCAGCTCACCGGGACCGGGCGAGCAGTACTTC
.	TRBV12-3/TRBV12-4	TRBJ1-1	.	CASSLAVNTEAFF	TGTGCCAGCAGTTTGGCAGTGAACACTGAAGCTTTCTTT
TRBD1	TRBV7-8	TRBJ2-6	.	CASSLVPTGQVSSGANVLTF	TGTGCCAGCAGCTTAGTTCCAACGGGACAGGTTTCCTCTGGGGCCAACGTCCTGACTTTC
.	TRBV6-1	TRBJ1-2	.	CASRKGDLYGYTF	TGTGCCAGTAGGAAGGGGGACTTATATGGCTACACCTTC
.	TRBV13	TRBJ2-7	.	CASSSFDYEQYF	TGTGCCAGCAGCTCTTTTGATTACGAGCAGTACTTC
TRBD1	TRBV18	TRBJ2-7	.	CASSFDWGQVYEQYF	TGTGCCAGCTCCTTCGACTGGGGACAGGTCTACGAGCAGTACTTC
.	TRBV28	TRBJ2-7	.	CASSLTGVGGEQYF	TGTGCCAGCAGTTTAACAGGGGTGGGAGGCGAGCAGTACTTC
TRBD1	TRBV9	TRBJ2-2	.	CASKTGGFTTGELFF	TGTGCCAGCAAGACAGGGGGCTTCACTACCGGGGAGCTGTTTTTT